This TCR beta chain was captured by sequencing in a study of cytomegalovirus exposure and HLA in healthy donors. Libraries were prepared by immunoSEQ multiplex PCR; TCRdb keeps only in-frame clonotypes and omits some of them. The table shows around 120,000 clones, with approximately 90% occurring only once. Study observations and caveats: Rarity characterized most TCR sequences, yet some public TCRs appeared in many donors.

Trimming pared 4 bases from V and 6 bases from J, leaving 13 bases between. The CDR3 spans 13 residues. Germline-derived CDR1 and CDR2 are MNHNS and SASEGT. This clone has more than one count but fewer than ten. Its antigen is still unknown. The gene calls are TRBV6-1 and TRBJ2-7; D uncertain. This receptor was identified in a young woman in good health and CMV-seropositive. Sequencing input: PBMCs. DNA of the CDR3: TGTGCCAGCAGTGGTACGGGTGCCCGCGAGCAGTACTTC. Encoded protein: CASSGTGAREQYF.